This is a list of T cell receptor beta chains from one sample in a study of OX40 agonist ivuxolimab in advanced cancers. Data came from immunoSEQ multiplex PCR; TCRdb stores just in-frame clones and leaves some out. The data contain 90,000 to 95,000 clones, approximately 80% of them singletons. The sequenced sample was CD4+ or CD8+ T cells sorted from blood, obtained in a trial of the OX40 agonist ivuxolimab. All receptors come from an adult with an advanced solid tumor such as melanoma, head and neck, liver or kidney cancer. Each CDR3 is given with its conserved first and last residue. Each record gives: V gene, J gene, CDR3 length, clone size, D gene, CDR3 DNA, CDR3 protein. D genes are given only for firm matches. Only some rows state a clone size, as once, few, many or a class for expanded clones.

TRBV11-2	TRBJ1-2	13	NA	NA	TGTGCCAGCAGCTTAGCAGGGCACTATGGCTACACCTTC	CASSLAGHYGYTF
TRBV5-1	TRBJ1-2	11	NA	NA	TGCGCCAGCAGTATCGGGAATGGCTACACCTTC	CASSIGNGYTF
TRBV7-2	TRBJ2-7	16	NA	TRBD1	TGTGCCAGCAGCCATTTCCCGGGACAGGGGGCCGACGAGCAGTACTTC	CASSHFPGQGADEQYF
TRBV18	TRBJ1-5	16	NA	NA	TGTGCCAGCTCACCAGACAGGCCAAGGGGCAATCAGCCCCAGCATTTT	CASSPDRPRGNQPQHF
TRBV7-9	TRBJ1-3	14	NA	NA	TGTGCCAGCAGCCCCCGGGTGGGGGGAAACACCATATATTTT	CASSPRVGGNTIYF
TRBV9	TRBJ2-2	16	NA	NA	TGTGCCAGCAGCGTAGCTACCGGGACATACACCGGGGAGCTGTTTTTT	CASSVATGTYTGELFF
TRBV18	TRBJ2-2	15	NA	NA	TGTGCCAGCTCACCACAGACCGATGCGGGCGGGGAGCTGTTTTTT	CASSPQTDAGGELFF
TRBV18	TRBJ2-2	16	few	NA	TGTGCCAGCTCACCAAGGCAGGGCCTGAACACCGGGGAGCTGTTTTTT	CASSPRQGLNTGELFF
TRBV29-1	TRBJ2-2	13	NA	TRBD1	TGCATCGGGACAGGCGCCAACACCGGGGAGCTGTTTTTT	CIGTGANTGELFF
TRBV4-2	TRBJ1-4	18	NA	NA	TGTGCCAGCAGCCAAGACATCGGGAGCGGATCAACTAATGAAAAACTGTTTTTT	CASSQDIGSGSTNEKLFF
TRBV7-9	TRBJ1-5	16	few	TRBD1	TGTGCCAGCAGCCTATCCGGGACAGGGGGCAATCAGCCCCAGCATTTT	CASSLSGTGGNQPQHF
TRBV6-1	TRBJ2-2	15	NA	NA	TGTGCCAGCAAACGGAGTGGGCACAACACCGGGGAGCTGTTTTTT	CASKRSGHNTGELFF
TRBV5-4	TRBJ2-3	19	NA	TRBD2	TGTGCCAGCAGCCCCATGGTTAGCGGGGGCCTCACCAGCACAGATACGCAGTATTTT	CASSPMVSGGLTSTDTQYF
TRBV7-6	TRBJ1-1	14	NA	NA	TGTGCCAGCAGCTTAGAAGAGATAAACACTGAAGCTTTCTTT	CASSLEEINTEAFF
TRBV5-1	TRBJ2-3	16	NA	TRBD1	TGCGCCAGCATCCCTACCGGGCAGGGGGCTAGGGATACGCAGTATTTT	CASIPTGQGARDTQYF
TRBV19	TRBJ1-4	15	NA	NA	TGTGCCAGTAGTCTCCAGGGACGGACGAATGAAAAACTGTTTTTT	CASSLQGRTNEKLFF
TRBV11-2	TRBJ2-3	15	NA	NA	TGTGCCAGCAGCTCTGCGGGGTACAGCACAGATACGCAGTATTTT	CASSSAGYSTDTQYF
TRBV5-6	TRBJ1-6	16	NA	NA	TGTGCCAGCAGCGGGGGGGGAAGCTCCTATAATTCACCCCTCCACTTT	CASSGGGSSYNSPLHF
TRBV23-1	TRBJ1-1	15	NA	NA	TGCGCCAGCCCCCAGGTTGGGGGGTGGCACACTGAAGCTTTCTTT	CASPQVGGWHTEAFF
TRBV5-1	TRBJ1-4	15	once	TRBD1	TGCGCCAGCAGCGCTACGGGACAGCTTAATGAAAAACTGTTTTTT	CASSATGQLNEKLFF
TRBV7-2	TRBJ1-2	13	NA	NA	TGTGCCAGCAGCTCCGCAGGAAACTATGGCTACACCTTC	CASSSAGNYGYTF
TRBV13	TRBJ1-1	16	NA	NA	TGTGCCAGCAGCTTATCCGTGGGGGTCCGGGACACTGAAGCTTTCTTT	CASSLSVGVRDTEAFF
TRBV30	TRBJ2-5	12	NA	NA	TGTGCCTGGACATCGGGGCAAGAGACCCAGTACTTC	CAWTSGQETQYF
TRBV7-9	TRBJ2-3	15	once	NA	TGTGCCAGCAGCGTTAGTAGGGGTAAAGCAGATACGCAGTATTTT	CASSVSRGKADTQYF